Sequencing of this T cell receptor beta chain was carried out in a study of cytomegalovirus exposure and HLA in healthy donors. This CDR3 comprises 15 residues. The germline CDR1 and CDR2 sequences are SGHNT and YYREEE (reference sequence). With V trimmed by 4 bases and J by 4 bases, 7 bases remained unmatched. General study findings and limits: It was reported that TCR beta sequences correctly inferred the HLA-A and HLA-B alleles for most subjects.

Both 60 Vbeta primers and 13 Jbeta primers went into the PCR. Original processing notes: It was a later analysis that counted about 80 million unique TCR beta chains, of which about 10 million were shared. Assay: immunoSEQ multiplex PCR; the TCRdb copy retains only in-frame clones and omits some. The V and J calls and clone size were taken over from that table, and D and trimming were inferred from the DNA. The repertoire holds about 73,000 clones, with about 78% as singletons. On this clone itself: Its antigen remains unidentified.

Sequencing used PBMCs. The clonotype was recovered from a male donor in good health and CMV-seronegative. The chain links TRBV5-4 to TRBJ1-2, with 10 positions matching TRBD1. The CDR3 nucleotides read TGTGCCAGCAGCGCCCGGGACAGGGGAATCTATGGCTACACCTTC. Protein sequence: CASSARDRGIYGYTF.